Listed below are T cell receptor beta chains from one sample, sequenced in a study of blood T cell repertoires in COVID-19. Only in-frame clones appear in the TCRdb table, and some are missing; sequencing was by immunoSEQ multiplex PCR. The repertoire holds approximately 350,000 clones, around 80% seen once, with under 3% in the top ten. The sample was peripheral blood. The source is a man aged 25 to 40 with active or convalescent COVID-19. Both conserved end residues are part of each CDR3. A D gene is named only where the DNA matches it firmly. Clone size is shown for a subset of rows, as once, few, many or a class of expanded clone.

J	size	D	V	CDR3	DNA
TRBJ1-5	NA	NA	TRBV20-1	CSASSVPNQPQHF	TGCAGTGCTAGTTCGGTTCCTAATCAGCCCCAGCATTTT
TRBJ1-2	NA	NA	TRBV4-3	CASSQDLGRAYGYTF	TGCGCCAGCAGCCAAGATTTAGGGAGGGCCTATGGCTACACCTTC
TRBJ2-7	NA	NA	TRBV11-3	CASSFSGSYEQYF	TGTGCCAGCAGCTTCTCAGGGTCCTACGAGCAGTACTTC
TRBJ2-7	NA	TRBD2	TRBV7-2	CASSHSGGRSDFYEQYF	TGTGCCAGCAGCCATTCGGGGGGGCGGAGCGACTTCTACGAGCAGTACTTC
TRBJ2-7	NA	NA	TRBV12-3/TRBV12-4	CASSLTNYEQYF	TGTGCCAGCAGTTTGACAAACTACGAGCAGTACTTC
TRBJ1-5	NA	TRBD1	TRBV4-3	CASSRGQNQPQHF	TGCGCCAGCAGCCGGGGACAGAATCAGCCCCAGCATTTT
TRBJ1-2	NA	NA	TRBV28	CASSLRVDYGYTF	TGTGCCAGCAGTTTGCGGGTGGACTATGGCTACACCTTC
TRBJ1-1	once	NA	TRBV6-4	CASSPEMNTEAFF	TGTGCCAGCAGTCCTGAGATGAACACTGAAGCTTTCTTT
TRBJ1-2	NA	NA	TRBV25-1	CASSDPRGFFYGYTF	TGTGCCAGCAGTGACCCCAGGGGATTCTTCTATGGCTACACCTTC
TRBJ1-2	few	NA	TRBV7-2	CASSQRGFGYGYTF	TGTGCCAGCAGCCAAAGGGGCTTCGGCTATGGCTACACCTTC
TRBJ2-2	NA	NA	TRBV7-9	CASSFSSGELFF	TGTGCCAGCAGCTTTAGTTCCGGGGAGCTGTTTTTT
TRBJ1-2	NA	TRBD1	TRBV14	CASSLTQGSLYGYTF	TGTGCCAGCAGCCTTACACAGGGGTCTCTCTATGGCTACACCTTC
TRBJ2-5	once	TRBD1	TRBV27	CASRTGDGETQYF	TGTGCCAGCAGAACAGGGGATGGAGAGACCCAGTACTTC
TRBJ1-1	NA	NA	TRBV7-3	CASSLNGGGGTEAFF	TGTGCCAGCAGCTTAAATGGCGGGGGTGGGACTGAAGCTTTCTTT
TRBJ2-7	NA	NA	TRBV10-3	CAISAGVDHSYEQYF	TGTGCCATCAGCGCCGGGGTAGATCACTCCTACGAGCAGTACTTC
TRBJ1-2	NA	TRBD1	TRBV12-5	CASGLGQGASNYGYTF	TGTGCTAGTGGTCTCGGACAGGGGGCTTCCAACTATGGCTACACCTTC
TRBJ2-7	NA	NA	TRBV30	CAWSNQGMQYF	TGTGCCTGGAGTAATCAGGGGATGCAGTACTTC
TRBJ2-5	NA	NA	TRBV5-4	CASRAGTTLQETQYF	TGTGCCAGCAGGGCTGGGACAACCCTACAAGAGACCCAGTACTTC
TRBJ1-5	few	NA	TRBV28	CASTLIGQSNQPQHF	TGTGCCAGCACCCTTATCGGACAGAGCAATCAGCCCCAGCATTTT
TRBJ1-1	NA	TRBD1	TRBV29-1	CSAAGQAHEAFF	TGCAGCGCCGCAGGACAGGCTCATGAAGCTTTCTTT
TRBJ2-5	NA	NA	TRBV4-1	CASSQDRLAQETQYF	TGCGCCAGCAGCCAAGATCGGCTAGCCCAAGAGACCCAGTACTTC
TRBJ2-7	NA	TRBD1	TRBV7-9	CASSPTGYEQYF	TGTGCCAGCAGCCCGACAGGGTACGAGCAGTACTTC
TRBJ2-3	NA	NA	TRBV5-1	CASSLAGIPTDTQYF	TGCGCCAGCAGCTTGGCGGGGATCCCCACAGATACGCAGTATTTT
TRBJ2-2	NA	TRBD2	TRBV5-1	CASSLLAGGDTGELFF	TGCGCCAGCAGCTTACTAGCGGGAGGCGACACCGGGGAGCTGTTTTTT
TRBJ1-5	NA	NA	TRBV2	CASSDTGRAQHF	TGTGCCAGCAGTGATACAGGGCGGGCCCAGCATTTT
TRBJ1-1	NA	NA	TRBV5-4	CASSFQGGRTEAFF	TGTGCCAGCAGCTTCCAGGGTGGTAGGACTGAAGCTTTCTTT
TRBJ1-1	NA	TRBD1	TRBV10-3	CASDRARLLNTEAFF	TGTGCCAGTGACAGGGCCCGCCTACTGAACACTGAAGCTTTCTTT
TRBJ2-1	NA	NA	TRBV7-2	CASSPGTFNEQFF	TGTGCCAGCAGCCCCGGGACTTTCAATGAGCAGTTCTTC
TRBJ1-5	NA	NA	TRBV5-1	CASSVGQNQPQHF	TGCGCCAGCAGCGTAGGACAGAATCAGCCCCAGCATTTT
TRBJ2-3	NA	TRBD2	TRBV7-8	CASSETSPDTQYF	TGTGCCAGCAGCGAGACTAGCCCAGATACGCAGTATTTT
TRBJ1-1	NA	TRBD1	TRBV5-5	CASTFGGRAGGTEAFF	TGTGCCAGCACCTTTGGGGGAAGGGCAGGGGGCACTGAAGCTTTCTTT